The T cell receptor beta chain under discussion was sequenced for a study of cytomegalovirus exposure and HLA in healthy donors. Study-level information: Ancestry clustering placed 81% of 300 to 400 genotyped donors in the Caucasian-associated cluster. Study findings and constraints: TRBV6-2, TRBV6-3 and other indistinguishable V segments were excluded. Rare sequences made up most TCRs, while some public TCRs were found in many donors. The classifier, whose performance was assessed in both the original and validation cohorts, reportedly diagnosed cytomegalovirus status with high specificity and sensitivity.

From germline, CDR1 is KGHSH and CDR2 LQKENI. The CDR3 is made up of 15 amino acids. The V end was cut by 3 bases, the J end by 6 bases, with 18 bases between. Both 60 Vbeta primers and 13 Jbeta primers went into the PCR. Data came from immunoSEQ multiplex PCR; TCRdb stores just in-frame clones and leaves some out. The profile shows approximately 150,000 clones, 75% to 90% of them singletons. This clone was seen once. Its matching antigen is unknown. V and J are TRBV18 and TRBJ2-7, with a weak D call TRBD1 (6 bases). The sequence came from a human donor in good health. Sequenced material: PBMCs. Here the CDR3 reads CASSPEAGALSEQYF. As DNA, the CDR3 is TGTGCCAGCTCACCTGAGGCAGGGGCTCTCTCCGAGCAGTACTTC.